A single sample is the source of the 27 T cell receptor beta chains below, sequenced in a study of blood T cell repertoires in COVID-19. Produced via immunoSEQ multiplex PCR; TCRdb's table is partial and in-frame only. The data show more than 200,000 clones, with 86% seen just once and around 1.8% held by the top ten. Material for sequencing was peripheral blood. The receptors derive from a man aged 25-45 years with active or convalescent COVID-19.

The V gene is TRBV4-3, the J gene TRBJ2-7, with D tentatively TRBD1 (5 bases). The germline V gene has CDR1 LGHNA and CDR2 YSLEER. Trimming left V 0 bases short and J 4 bases short, with 22 bases between. The length of the CDR3 is 18 residues. CDR3 in amino acids: CASSQDILPYSGIYEQYF. The DNA of the CDR3 is TGCGCCAGCAGCCAAGATATACTTCCATACTCAGGGATTTACGAGCAGTACTTC.

The rearrangement uses TRBV27 and TRBJ1-1; D is perhaps TRBD1 (6 bases). Trimming took off 5 bases at V and 3 bases at J, with 13 bases between the two ends. The CDR3 length is 14 residues. Germline values: CDR1 MNHEY, CDR2 SMNVEV (reference sequence). For the CDR3, the DNA is TGTGCCAGCAGTATACAGGGAAGGGACACTGAAGCTTTCTTT. Translation: CASSIQGRDTEAFF.

In its sample, this clone was seen once. The genes are TRBV5-1 and TRBJ2-5, with TRBD1 matching over 7 bases. The CDR3 contains 14 residues. The germline V gene has CDR1 SGHRS and CDR2 YFSETQ. Trimming cost V 4 bases and J 5 bases; bases outside gene matches: 8. CDR3 loop: CASSAQTGSETQYF. The CDR3 DNA reads as TGCGCCAGCAGCGCACAGACAGGGTCGGAGACCCAGTACTTC.

The rearrangement joins TRBV9 to TRBJ1-1; 7 bases are a match to TRBD1. In germline, CDR1 is SGDLS, CDR2 YYNGEE. The CDR3 has 14 residues. The junction had 4 bases not matched to a gene; V was cut back by 2 bases and J by 3 bases. In DNA form, the CDR3 reads TGTGCCAGCAGCGTCGAAAGGGGGCACACTGAAGCTTTCTTT. Translating it yields CASSVERGHTEAFF. The whole variable domain, filled in from reference TRBV9 and TRBJ1-1, reads DSGVTQTPKHLITATGQRVTLRCSPRSGDLSVYWYQQSLDQGLQFLIQYYNGEERAKGNILERFSAQQFPDLHSELNLSSLELGDSALYFCASSVERGHTEAFFGQGTRLTVV.

The gene calls are TRBV6-5 and TRBJ1-1, with D unresolved. The CDR3 extends over 11 amino acids. V gave up 7 bases and J gave up 2 bases, with 5 bases separating them. Germline values: CDR1 MNHEY, CDR2 SVGAGI. CDR3 nucleotide sequence: TGTGCCAGCAACAAAAACACTGAAGCTTTCTTT. It specifies CASNKNTEAFF.

The chain employs TRBV5-8 and TRBJ1-1, with TRBD1 as a possible D gene (6 bases). Deletions cut 0 bases from V and 0 bases from J, with 9 bases between. Germline V gene lookup returns CDR1 SGHTS and CDR2 YDEGEE. The CDR3 is 15 amino acids. The CDR3 DNA reads as TGTGCCAGCAGCTTGGCCTGGGACATGAACACTGAAGCTTTCTTT. Encoded protein: CASSLAWDMNTEAFF.

The V call is TRBV4-2, the J call TRBJ1-5, with D perhaps TRBD1 (5 bases). Per the germline V gene, CDR1 is LGHNA and CDR2 is YNFKEQ. The V gene lost 0 bases and the J gene lost 0 bases, with 9 bases spanning the gap. The CDR3 has 16 residues. CDR3 loop: CASSQESGYSNQPQHF. The CDR3, as DNA: TGTGCCAGCAGCCAAGAATCAGGGTATAGCAATCAGCCCCAGCATTTT.

V is TRBV21-1 and J is TRBJ2-1; no DNA check was done on the table's D call, TRBD2. TRBV21-1 is classified as a pseudogene. The length of the CDR3 is 15 residues. The CDR3 sequence is CASSSPAGSYNEQFF. DNA for the CDR3: TGTGCCAGCAGCAGCCCAGCGGGCTCCTACAATGAGCAGTTCTTC.

This clone was detected only a few times. The chain carries TRBV27 and TRBJ2-6, with no clear D. The CDR3 is 14 residues long. Per germline, CDR1 MNHEY and CDR2 SMNVEV (reference sequence). V lost 6 bases and J 4 bases, leaving 10 bases between the germline ends. CDR3 DNA sequence: TGTGCCAGCAGCTCCTATCTGGGGGCCAACGTCCTGACTTTC. Encoded protein: CASSSYLGANVLTF.

The chain couples TRBV15 to TRBJ1-5; the match to TRBD1 covers 10 bases. The J segment lost 2 bases and the V segment lost 5 bases, leaving 9 bases of the junction unmatched. In germline, CDR1 is LNHNV, CDR2 YYDKDF (reference sequence). This CDR3 is built from 17 residues. The CDR3 spells CATSEGTGELGNQPQHF. In DNA form, the CDR3 reads TGTGCCACCAGCGAAGGGACAGGGGAACTTGGCAATCAGCCCCAGCATTTT.

The chain has TRBV7-3 and TRBJ1-3; D is undetermined. The CDR3 covers 14 residues. Germline V lookup: CDR1 SGHTA, CDR2 FQGTGA. V gave up 5 bases and J gave up 0 bases, with 8 bases separating them. The chain's CDR3 is CASSPGPSGNTIYF. CDR3 DNA sequence: TGTGCCAGCAGCCCGGGTCCCTCTGGAAACACCATATATTTT.

This chain joins TRBV6-6 and TRBJ1-1, with a tentative D call TRBD1 (6 bases). Per germline, CDR1 MNHNY and CDR2 SVGAGI (reference sequence). V was clipped by 4 bases and J by 7 bases, with 16 bases between them. The CDR3 totals 14 residues. CDR3 in amino acids: CASSSAQGKNEAFF. In nucleotides, the CDR3 is TGTGCCAGCAGTTCGGCACAGGGAAAGAATGAAGCTTTCTTT.

The chain uses TRBV7-9 and TRBJ1-1; D is unclear. This CDR3 comprises 13 residues. V was shortened by 5 bases and J by 8 bases, with 15 bases between the two germline ends. Germline values: CDR1 SEHNR, CDR2 FQNEAQ (reference sequence). Here the CDR3 DNA reads TGTGCCAGCAGCCCAGAACAAGAGGCGGAAGCTTTCTTT. It encodes CASSPEQEAEAFF. The full variable domain, rest sourced from reference TRBV7-9 and TRBJ1-1, is DTGVSQNPRHKITKRGQNVTFRCDPISEHNRLYWYRQTLGQGPEFLTYFQNEAQLEKSRLLSDRFSAERPKGSFSTLEIQRTEQGDSAMYLCASSPEQEAEAFFGQGTRLTVV.

The chain carries TRBV9 and TRBJ2-1; TRBD1 might be the D (6 bases). The CDR3 totals 15 residues. V shed 3 bases and J shed 4 bases, with 14 bases lying between them. Germline CDR1 and CDR2: SGDLS and YYNGEE. The CDR3 region has the DNA TGTGCCAGCAGCGGCCCCCGGACAGAATACAATGAGCAGTTCTTC. Residues: CASSGPRTEYNEQFF. Full variable domain (remainder filled in from reference TRBV9 and TRBJ2-1): DSGVTQTPKHLITATGQRVTLRCSPRSGDLSVYWYQQSLDQGLQFLIQYYNGEERAKGNILERFSAQQFPDLHSELNLSSLELGDSALYFCASSGPRTEYNEQFFGPGTRLTVL.

The chain recombines TRBV7-2 with TRBJ2-7; D may be TRBD1 (6 bases). The CDR3 extends over 16 amino acids. CDR1 is SGHTA, CDR2 FQGNSA, per germline. Trimming shortened V by 2 bases and J by 0 bases, and 14 bases separated the two germline ends. CDR3: CASSLLGGLISYEQYF. CDR3 nucleotides: TGTGCCAGCAGCTTATTAGGGGGTCTGATCTCCTACGAGCAGTACTTC.

J is TRBJ2-7 and V is TRBV18; tentatively, D is TRBD2 (5 bases). Between the trimmed V and J ends, which lost 3 bases and 2 bases, there was a span of 11 bases. The CDR3 is 14 residues long. Looked up from germline, CDR1 is KGHSH and CDR2 is LQKENI. The CDR3 region is CASSPRVEAYEQYF. The CDR3 nucleotides are TGTGCCAGCTCACCGAGGGTCGAGGCCTACGAGCAGTACTTC.

The genes are TRBV5-1 and TRBJ2-1; 7 bases map to TRBD2. The CDR3 sequence is 15 residues long. Germline loops: CDR1 SGHRS, CDR2 YFSETQ. The ends lost 0 bases at V and 8 bases at J; junction bases unmatched: 8. CDR3 in DNA: TGCGCCAGCAGCTTGGGCCTAGCGGTCGTCGATGAGCAGTTCTTC. Its protein is CASSLGLAVVDEQFF.

The chain couples TRBV19 to TRBJ2-5; D is possibly TRBD1 (6 bases). The CDR3 loop spans 13 amino acids. In germline, CDR1 is LNHDA, CDR2 SQIVND (reference sequence). With 6 bases removed from V and 2 bases from J, the gap between germline ends came to 10 bases. The CDR3 here is CASSGQQQETQYF. The CDR3 coding sequence is TGTGCCAGTAGCGGACAGCAACAAGAGACCCAGTACTTC.

This chain connects TRBV30 to TRBJ1-3; D is perhaps TRBD1 (5 bases). Trimming shortened V by 2 bases and J by 2 bases, and 22 bases separated the two germline ends. CDR1 is GTSNPN and CDR2 is SVGIG in the germline V gene (reference sequence). The length of the CDR3 is 18 residues. CDR3 amino acids: CAWSFNHGGTTTGNTIYF. The CDR3 region has the DNA TGTGCCTGGAGTTTTAACCATGGGGGGACGACCACTGGAAACACCATATATTTT.

The chain links TRBV28 to TRBJ1-6, with 7 positions matching TRBD1. CDR3 size: 14 residues. The junction had 3 bases not matched to a gene; V was cut back by 4 bases and J by 6 bases. The germline V gene encodes CDR1 MDHEN and CDR2 SYDVKM. The CDR3 sequence: CASSSGTANSPLHF. For the CDR3, the DNA is TGTGCCAGCAGTTCCGGGACAGCTAATTCACCCCTCCACTTT. The full variable domain, completed using reference TRBV28 and TRBJ1-6, is DVKVTQSSRYLVKRTGEKVFLECVQDMDHENMFWYRQDPGLGLRLIYFSYDVKMKEKGDIPEGYSVSREKKERFSLILESASTNQTSMYLCASSSGTANSPLHFGNGTRLTVT.

The V and J genes are TRBV4-1 and TRBJ2-7, with 8 bases that match TRBD1. Germline V gene data show CDR1 as MGHRA and CDR2 as YSYEKL. Trimming removed 1 base from V and 0 bases from J; junction bases left unmatched: 8. The CDR3 covers 17 residues. The chain's CDR3 is CASSQGQGAGDSYEQYF. The DNA for the CDR3 is TGCGCCAGCAGCCAAGGGCAGGGGGCAGGTGACTCCTACGAGCAGTACTTC.

The rearrangement joins TRBV9 to TRBJ2-7; D is possibly TRBD1 (5 bases). Trimming took 0 bases from V and 0 from J, leaving 10 bases between them. The V gene's germline CDR1 is SGDLS and CDR2 YYNGEE. The CDR3 length is 15 residues. In DNA, the CDR3 is TGTGCCAGCAGCGTAGTTCCGGACAACTCCTACGAGCAGTACTTC. It encodes CASSVVPDNSYEQYF.

CDR3 sequence: CASSRLVTSGYNEQFF. DNA of the CDR3: TGTGCCAGCAGCCGACTGGTCACTAGTGGATACAATGAGCAGTTCTTC. The chain employs TRBV7-8 and TRBJ2-1, with D perhaps matching TRBD2 (5 bases). Germline V gene lookup returns CDR1 SGHVS and CDR2 FQNEAQ. V lost 5 bases to trimming and J lost 4 bases, with 18 bases between them. The CDR3 is 16 residues long.

Regarding this clone: In the same sample, other DNA sequences code for this CDR3. The chain carries TRBV6-5 and TRBJ1-2; weak D call: TRBD1 (6 bases). The CDR3 spans 13 residues. Trimming took 2 bases from V and 7 from J, leaving 11 bases between them. Germline CDR1 and CDR2: MNHEY and SVGAGI. The CDR3 DNA sequence: TGTGCCAGCAGTTACGGGGGGGCGCGTGGCTACACCTTC. Translation: CASSYGGARGYTF.

V is TRBV4-1 and J is TRBJ2-5; the D gene is possibly TRBD2 (6 bases). The CDR3 runs 15 residues. Germline values: CDR1 MGHRA, CDR2 YSYEKL. V was pared by 0 bases and J by 3 bases, with 11 bases between. CDR3 loop: CASSQEPGVKETQYF. The DNA of the CDR3 is TGCGCCAGCAGCCAAGAACCGGGGGTTAAAGAGACCCAGTACTTC.

The gene calls are TRBV11-2 and TRBJ2-3; 8 positions agree with TRBD2. The CDR3 contains 16 residues. Per the germline V gene, CDR1 is SGHAT and CDR2 is FQNNGV. Unmatched junction bases numbered 13, after V lost 5 bases and J lost 6 bases. The CDR3 region is CASSRPVAGPKDTQYF. The DNA of the CDR3 is TGTGCCAGCAGCCGGCCGGTAGCGGGGCCGAAGGATACGCAGTATTTT.

The chain joins TRBV27 to TRBJ2-1, with a possible D match to TRBD2 (6 bases). The CDR3 covers 12 residues. Deletions cut 5 bases from V and 6 bases from J, with 8 bases between. Germline V gene sequence: CDR1 MNHEY, CDR2 SMNVEV (reference sequence). DNA of the CDR3: TGTGCCAGCAGTCCGGGGGTCAATGAGCAGTTCTTC. Translated, it gives CASSPGVNEQFF.